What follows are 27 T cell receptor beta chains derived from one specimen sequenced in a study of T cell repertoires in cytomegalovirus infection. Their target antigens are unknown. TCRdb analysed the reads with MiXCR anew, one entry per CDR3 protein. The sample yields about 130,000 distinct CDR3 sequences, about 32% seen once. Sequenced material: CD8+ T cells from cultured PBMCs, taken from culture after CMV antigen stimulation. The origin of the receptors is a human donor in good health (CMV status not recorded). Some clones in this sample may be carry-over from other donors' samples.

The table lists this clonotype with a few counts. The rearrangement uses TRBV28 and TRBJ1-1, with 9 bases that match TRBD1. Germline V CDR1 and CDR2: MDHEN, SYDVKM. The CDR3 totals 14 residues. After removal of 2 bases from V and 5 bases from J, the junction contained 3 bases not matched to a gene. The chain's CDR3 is CASSLPTGGTEAFF. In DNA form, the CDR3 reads TGTGCCAGCAGTTTACCGACAGGGGGGACTGAAGCTTTCTTT.

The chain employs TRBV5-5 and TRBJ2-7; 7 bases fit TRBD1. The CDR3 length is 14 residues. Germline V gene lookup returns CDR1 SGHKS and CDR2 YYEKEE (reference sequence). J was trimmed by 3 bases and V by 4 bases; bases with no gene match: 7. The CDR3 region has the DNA TGTGCCAGCAGCACCGACAGGGCAGACTACGAGCAGTACTTC. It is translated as CASSTDRADYEQYF. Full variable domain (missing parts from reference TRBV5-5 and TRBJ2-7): DAGVTQSPTHLIKTRGQQVTLRCSPISGHKSVSWYQQVLGQGPQFIFQYYEKEERGRGNFPDRFSARQFPNYSSELNVNALLLGDSALYLCASSTDRADYEQYFGPGTRLTVT.

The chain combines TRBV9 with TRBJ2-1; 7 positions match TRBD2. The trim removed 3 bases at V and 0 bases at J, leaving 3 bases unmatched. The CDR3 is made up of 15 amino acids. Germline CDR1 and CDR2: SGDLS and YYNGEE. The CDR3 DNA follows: TGTGCCAGCAGCGACGGGGGGACCTCCTACAATGAGCAGTTCTTC. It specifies CASSDGGTSYNEQFF.

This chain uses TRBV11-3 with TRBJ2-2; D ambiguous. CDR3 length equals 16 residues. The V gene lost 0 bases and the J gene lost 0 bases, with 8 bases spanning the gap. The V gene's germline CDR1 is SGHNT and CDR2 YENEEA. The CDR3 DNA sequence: TGTGCCAGCAGCTTAGAAAGTCTGACGAACACCGGGGAGCTGTTTTTT. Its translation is CASSLESLTNTGELFF.

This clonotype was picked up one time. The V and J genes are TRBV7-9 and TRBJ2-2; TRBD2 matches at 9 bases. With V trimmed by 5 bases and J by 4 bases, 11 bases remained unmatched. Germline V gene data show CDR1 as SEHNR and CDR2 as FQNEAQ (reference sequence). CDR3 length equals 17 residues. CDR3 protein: CASSPPGSGGTTGELFF. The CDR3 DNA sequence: TGTGCCAGCAGCCCGCCCGGAAGCGGGGGGACCACCGGGGAGCTGTTTTTT. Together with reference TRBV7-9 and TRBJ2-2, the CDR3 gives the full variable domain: DTGVSQNPRHKITKRGQNVTFRCDPISEHNRLYWYRQTLGQGPEFLTYFQNEAQLEKSRLLSDRFSAERPKGSFSTLEIQRTEQGDSAMYLCASSPPGSGGTTGELFFGEGSRLTVL.

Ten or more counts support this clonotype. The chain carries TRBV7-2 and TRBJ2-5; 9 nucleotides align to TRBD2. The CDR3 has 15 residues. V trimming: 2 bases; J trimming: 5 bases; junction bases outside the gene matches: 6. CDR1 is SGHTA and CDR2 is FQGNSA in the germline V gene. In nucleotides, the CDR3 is TGTGCCAGCAGCTTACTAGCGGGGATGGTGGAGACCCAGTACTTC. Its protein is CASSLLAGMVETQYF.

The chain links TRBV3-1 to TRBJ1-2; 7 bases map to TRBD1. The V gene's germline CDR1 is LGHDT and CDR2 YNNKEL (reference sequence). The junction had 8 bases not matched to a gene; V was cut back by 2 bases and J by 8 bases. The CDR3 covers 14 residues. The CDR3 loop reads CASSQPGQFAGYTF. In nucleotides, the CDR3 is TGTGCCAGCAGCCAACCGGGACAGTTTGCGGGCTACACCTTC.

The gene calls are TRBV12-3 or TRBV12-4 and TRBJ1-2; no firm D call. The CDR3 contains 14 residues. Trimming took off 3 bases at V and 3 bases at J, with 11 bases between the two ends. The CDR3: CASSLDRLDYGYTF. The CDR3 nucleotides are TGTGCCAGCAGTTTGGACCGACTCGACTATGGCTACACCTTC.

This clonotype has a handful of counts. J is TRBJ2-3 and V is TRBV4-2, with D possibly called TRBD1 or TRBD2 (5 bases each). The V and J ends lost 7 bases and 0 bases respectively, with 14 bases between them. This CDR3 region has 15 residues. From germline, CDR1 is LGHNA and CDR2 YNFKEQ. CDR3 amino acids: CASTPVGDSTDTQYF. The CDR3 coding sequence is TGTGCCAGCACCCCGGTGGGGGATAGCACAGATACGCAGTATTTT.

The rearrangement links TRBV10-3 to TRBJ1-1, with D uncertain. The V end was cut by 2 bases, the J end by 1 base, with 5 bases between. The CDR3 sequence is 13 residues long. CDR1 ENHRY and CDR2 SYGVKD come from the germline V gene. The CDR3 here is CAISEAQNTEAFF. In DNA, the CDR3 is TGTGCCATCAGTGAGGCCCAGAACACTGAAGCTTTCTTT.

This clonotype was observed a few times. CDR3 sequence reads: CASSPRGRREQYF. As DNA, the CDR3 is TGTGCCAGCAGCCCCAGGGGCCGCCGCGAGCAGTACTTC. The chain recombines TRBV11-1 with TRBJ2-7, with D tentatively TRBD1 (6 bases). V gave up 5 bases and J gave up 6 bases, with 14 bases separating them. The CDR3 has 13 residues. Germline V gene sequence: CDR1 SGHAT, CDR2 FQDESV (reference sequence).

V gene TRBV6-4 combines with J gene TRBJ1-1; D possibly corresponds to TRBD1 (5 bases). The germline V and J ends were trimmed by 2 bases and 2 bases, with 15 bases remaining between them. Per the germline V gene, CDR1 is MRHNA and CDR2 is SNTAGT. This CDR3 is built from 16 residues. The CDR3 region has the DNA TGTGCCAGCAGTGACGGGGCCCCCCAGGCAAACACTGAAGCTTTCTTT. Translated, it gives CASSDGAPQANTEAFF.

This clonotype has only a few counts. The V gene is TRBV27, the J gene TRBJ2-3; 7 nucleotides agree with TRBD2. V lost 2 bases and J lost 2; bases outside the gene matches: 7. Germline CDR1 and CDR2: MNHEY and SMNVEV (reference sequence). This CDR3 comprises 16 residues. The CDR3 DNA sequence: TGTGCCAGCAGTTTAGGGGCTAGCGGACTCACAGATACGCAGTATTTT. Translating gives CASSLGASGLTDTQYF.

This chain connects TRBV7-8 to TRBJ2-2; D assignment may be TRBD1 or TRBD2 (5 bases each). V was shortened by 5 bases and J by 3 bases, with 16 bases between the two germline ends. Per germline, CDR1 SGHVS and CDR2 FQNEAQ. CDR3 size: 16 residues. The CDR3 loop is CASSPFWGMDTGELFF. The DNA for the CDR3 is TGTGCCAGCAGCCCTTTCTGGGGGATGGACACCGGGGAGCTGTTTTTT.

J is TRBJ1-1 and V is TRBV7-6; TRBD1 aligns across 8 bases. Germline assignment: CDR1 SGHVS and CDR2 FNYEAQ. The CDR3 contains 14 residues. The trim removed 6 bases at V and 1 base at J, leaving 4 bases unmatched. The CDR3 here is CASRPGTGNTEAFF. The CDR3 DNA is TGTGCCAGCAGACCCGGGACAGGGAACACTGAAGCTTTCTTT.

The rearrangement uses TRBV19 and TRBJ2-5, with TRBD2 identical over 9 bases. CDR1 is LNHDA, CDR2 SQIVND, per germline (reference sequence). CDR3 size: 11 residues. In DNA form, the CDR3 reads TGTTCTAGCGGGGAACAAGAGACCCAGTACTTC. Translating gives CSSGEQETQYF.

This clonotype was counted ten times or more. CDR3 in DNA: TGTGCCAGCAGCTTAGTGGGGACAGGTTTCAATGAGCAGTTCTTC. This gives the protein CASSLVGTGFNEQFF. V is TRBV7-2 and J is TRBJ2-1, with 8 bases matching TRBD1. Per germline, CDR1 SGHTA and CDR2 FQGNSA. The CDR3 consists of 15 residues. V lost 1 base, J lost 6 bases, and 5 bases stayed unmatched. The full variable domain, its missing parts supplied by reference TRBV7-2 and TRBJ2-1, is GAGVSQSPSNKVTEKGKDVELRCDPISGHTALYWYRQSLGQGLEFLIYFQGNSAPDKSGLPSDRFSAERTGGSVSTLTIQRTQQEDSAVYLCASSLVGTGFNEQFFGPGTRLTVL.

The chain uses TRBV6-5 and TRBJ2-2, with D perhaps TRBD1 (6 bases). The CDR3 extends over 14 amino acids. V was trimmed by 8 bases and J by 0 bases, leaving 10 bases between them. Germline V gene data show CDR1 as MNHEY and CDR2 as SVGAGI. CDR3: CASSGTSNTGELFF. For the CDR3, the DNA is TGTGCCAGCTCCGGGACATCGAACACCGGGGAGCTGTTTTTT.

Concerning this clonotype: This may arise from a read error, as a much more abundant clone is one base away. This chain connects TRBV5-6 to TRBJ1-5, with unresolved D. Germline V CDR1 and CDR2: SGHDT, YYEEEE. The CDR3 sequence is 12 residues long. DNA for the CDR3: TGTGCCAACAGCTTCCTTAATCAGCCCCAGCATTTT. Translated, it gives CANSFLNQPQHF.

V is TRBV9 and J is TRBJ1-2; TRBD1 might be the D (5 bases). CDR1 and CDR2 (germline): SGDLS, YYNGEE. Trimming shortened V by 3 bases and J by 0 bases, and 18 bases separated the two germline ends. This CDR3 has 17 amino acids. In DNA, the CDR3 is TGTGCCAGCAGCGAGGCAATGGACGGGGCCTCTAACTATGGCTACACCTTC. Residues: CASSEAMDGASNYGYTF. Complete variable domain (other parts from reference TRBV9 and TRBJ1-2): DSGVTQTPKHLITATGQRVTLRCSPRSGDLSVYWYQQSLDQGLQFLIQYYNGEERAKGNILERFSAQQFPDLHSELNLSSLELGDSALYFCASSEAMDGASNYGYTFGSGTRLTVV.

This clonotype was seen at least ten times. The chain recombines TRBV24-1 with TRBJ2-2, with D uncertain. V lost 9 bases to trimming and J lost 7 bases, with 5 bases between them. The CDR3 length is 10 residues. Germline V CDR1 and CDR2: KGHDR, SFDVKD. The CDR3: CATGDGELFF. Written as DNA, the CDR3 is TGTGCCACCGGGGACGGGGAGCTGTTTTTT.

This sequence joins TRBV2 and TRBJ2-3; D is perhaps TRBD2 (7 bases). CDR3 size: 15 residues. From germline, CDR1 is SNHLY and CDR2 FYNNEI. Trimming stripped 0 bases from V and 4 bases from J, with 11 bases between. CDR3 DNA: TGTGCCAGCAGTGAAGCATTAGGGGGGGCAGATACGCAGTATTTT. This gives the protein CASSEALGGADTQYF.

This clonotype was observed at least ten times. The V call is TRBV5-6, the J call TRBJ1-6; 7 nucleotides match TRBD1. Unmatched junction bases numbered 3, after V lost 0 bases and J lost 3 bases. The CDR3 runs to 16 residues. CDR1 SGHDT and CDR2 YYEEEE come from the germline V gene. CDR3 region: CASSLGGGVYNSPLHF. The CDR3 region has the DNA TGTGCCAGCAGCTTGGGAGGGGGCGTCTATAATTCACCCCTCCACTTT.

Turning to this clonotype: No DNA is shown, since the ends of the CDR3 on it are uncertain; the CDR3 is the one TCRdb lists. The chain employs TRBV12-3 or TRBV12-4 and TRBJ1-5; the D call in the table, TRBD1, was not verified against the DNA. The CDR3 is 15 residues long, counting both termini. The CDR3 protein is CASSSSGQLNQPQHF.

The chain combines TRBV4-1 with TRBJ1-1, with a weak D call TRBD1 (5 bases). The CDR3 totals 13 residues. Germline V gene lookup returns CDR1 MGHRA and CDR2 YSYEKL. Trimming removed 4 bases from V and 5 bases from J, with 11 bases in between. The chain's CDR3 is CASSPQGWTEAFF. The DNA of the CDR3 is TGCGCCAGCAGCCCCCAGGGATGGACTGAAGCTTTCTTT.

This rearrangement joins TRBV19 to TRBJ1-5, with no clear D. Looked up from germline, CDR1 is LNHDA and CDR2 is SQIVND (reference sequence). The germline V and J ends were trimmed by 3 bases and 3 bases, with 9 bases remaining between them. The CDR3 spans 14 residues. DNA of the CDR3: TGTGCCAGTAGTATCCCCGGGGTCAATCAGCCCCAGCATTTT. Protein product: CASSIPGVNQPQHF.

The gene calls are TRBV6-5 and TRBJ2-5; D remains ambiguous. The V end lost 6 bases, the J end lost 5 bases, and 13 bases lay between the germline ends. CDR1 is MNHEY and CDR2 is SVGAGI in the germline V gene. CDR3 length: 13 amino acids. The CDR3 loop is CASSWVESETQYF. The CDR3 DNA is TGTGCCAGCAGCTGGGTGGAGTCTGAGACCCAGTACTTC.